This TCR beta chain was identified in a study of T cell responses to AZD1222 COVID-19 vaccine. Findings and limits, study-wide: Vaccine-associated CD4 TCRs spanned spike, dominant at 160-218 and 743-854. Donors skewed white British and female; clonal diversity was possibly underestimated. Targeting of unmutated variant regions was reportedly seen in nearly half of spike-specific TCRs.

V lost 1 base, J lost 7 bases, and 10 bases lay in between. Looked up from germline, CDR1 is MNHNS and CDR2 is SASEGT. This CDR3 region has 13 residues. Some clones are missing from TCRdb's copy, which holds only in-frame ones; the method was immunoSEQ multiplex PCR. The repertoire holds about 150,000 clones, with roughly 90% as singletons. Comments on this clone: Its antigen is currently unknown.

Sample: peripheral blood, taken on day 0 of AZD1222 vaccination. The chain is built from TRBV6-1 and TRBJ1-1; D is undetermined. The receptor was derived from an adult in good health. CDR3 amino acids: CASSEVGQYEAFF. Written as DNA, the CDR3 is TGTGCCAGCAGTGAAGTAGGGCAGTATGAAGCTTTCTTT.